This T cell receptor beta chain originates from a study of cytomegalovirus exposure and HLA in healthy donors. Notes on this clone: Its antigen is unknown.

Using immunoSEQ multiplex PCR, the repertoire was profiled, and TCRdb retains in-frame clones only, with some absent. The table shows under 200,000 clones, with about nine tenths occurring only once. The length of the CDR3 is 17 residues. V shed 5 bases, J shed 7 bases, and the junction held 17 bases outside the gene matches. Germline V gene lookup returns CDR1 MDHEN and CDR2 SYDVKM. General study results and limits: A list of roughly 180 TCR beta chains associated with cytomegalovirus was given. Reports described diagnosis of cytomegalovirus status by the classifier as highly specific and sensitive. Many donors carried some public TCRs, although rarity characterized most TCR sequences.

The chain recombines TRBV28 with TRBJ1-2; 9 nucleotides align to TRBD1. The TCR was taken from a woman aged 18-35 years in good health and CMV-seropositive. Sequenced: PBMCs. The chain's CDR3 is CASSLPGQGFSMSGYTF. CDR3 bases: TGTGCCAGCAGTCTACCGGGACAGGGATTCTCTATGAGTGGCTACACCTTC.